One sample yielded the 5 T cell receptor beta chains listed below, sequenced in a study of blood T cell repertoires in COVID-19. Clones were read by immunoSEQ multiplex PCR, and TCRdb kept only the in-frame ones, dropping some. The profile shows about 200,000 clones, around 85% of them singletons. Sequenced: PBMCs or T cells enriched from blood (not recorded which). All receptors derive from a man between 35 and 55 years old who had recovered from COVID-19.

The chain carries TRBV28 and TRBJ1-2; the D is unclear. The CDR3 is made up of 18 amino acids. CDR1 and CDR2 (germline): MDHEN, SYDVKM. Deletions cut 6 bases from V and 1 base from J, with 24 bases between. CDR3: CASSTLRKNTRNNYGYTF. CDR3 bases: TGTGCCAGCAGCACTCTCAGGAAGAATACCCGAAATAACTATGGCTACACCTTC.

The CDR3 DNA reads TGTGCCAGCAGCTTCGCTCCAAACCCAGCCTACGAGCAGTACTTC. Protein: CASSFAPNPAYEQYF. This chain uses TRBV5-5 with TRBJ2-7; D gene uncertain. This CDR3 has 15 amino acids. V shed 2 bases and J shed 2 bases, with 14 bases lying between them. Per germline, CDR1 SGHKS and CDR2 YYEKEE (reference sequence).

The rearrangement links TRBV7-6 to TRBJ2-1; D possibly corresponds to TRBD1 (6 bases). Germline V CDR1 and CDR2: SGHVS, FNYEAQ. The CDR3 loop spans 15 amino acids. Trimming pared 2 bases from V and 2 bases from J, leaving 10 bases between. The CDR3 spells CASSLTGTPYNEQFF. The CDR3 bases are TGTGCCAGCAGCTTAACAGGGACGCCCTACAATGAGCAGTTCTTC.

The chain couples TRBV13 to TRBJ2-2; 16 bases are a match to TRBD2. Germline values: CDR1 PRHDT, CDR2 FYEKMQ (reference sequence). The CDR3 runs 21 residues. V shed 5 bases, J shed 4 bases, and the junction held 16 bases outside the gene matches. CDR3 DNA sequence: TGTGCCAGCAGCCTCAGTCCCGGGACTAGCGGGAGGGCCCACCTCACCGGGGAGCTGTTTTTT. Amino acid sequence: CASSLSPGTSGRAHLTGELFF.

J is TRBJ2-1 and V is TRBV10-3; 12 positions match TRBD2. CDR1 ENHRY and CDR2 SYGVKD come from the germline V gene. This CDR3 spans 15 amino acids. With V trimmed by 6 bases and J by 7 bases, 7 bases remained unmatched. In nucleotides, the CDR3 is TGTGCCATCAGGGGGGGACTAGCGGGTTTGAATGAGCAGTTCTTC. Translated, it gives CAIRGGLAGLNEQFF.